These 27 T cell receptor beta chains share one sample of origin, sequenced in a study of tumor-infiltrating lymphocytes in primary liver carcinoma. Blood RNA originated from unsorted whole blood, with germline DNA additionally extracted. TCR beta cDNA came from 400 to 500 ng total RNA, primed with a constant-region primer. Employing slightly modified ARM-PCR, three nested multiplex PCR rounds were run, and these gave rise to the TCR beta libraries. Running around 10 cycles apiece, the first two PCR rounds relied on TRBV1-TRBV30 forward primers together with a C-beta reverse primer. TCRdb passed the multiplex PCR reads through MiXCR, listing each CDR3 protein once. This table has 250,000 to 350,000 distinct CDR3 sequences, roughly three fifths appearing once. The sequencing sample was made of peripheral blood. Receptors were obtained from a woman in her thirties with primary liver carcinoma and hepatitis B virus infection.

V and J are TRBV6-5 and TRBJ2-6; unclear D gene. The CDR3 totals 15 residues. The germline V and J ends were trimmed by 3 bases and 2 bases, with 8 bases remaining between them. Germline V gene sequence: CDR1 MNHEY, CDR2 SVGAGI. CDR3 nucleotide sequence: TGTGCCAGCAGTTATTTGATCCCTGGGGCCAACGTCCTGACTTTC. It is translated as CASSYLIPGANVLTF.

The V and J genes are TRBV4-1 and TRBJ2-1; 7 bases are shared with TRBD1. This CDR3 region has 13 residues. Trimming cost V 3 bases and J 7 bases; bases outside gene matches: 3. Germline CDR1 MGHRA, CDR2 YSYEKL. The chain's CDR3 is CASSHVTGNEQFF. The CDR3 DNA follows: TGCGCCAGCAGCCATGTGACAGGGAATGAGCAGTTCTTC.

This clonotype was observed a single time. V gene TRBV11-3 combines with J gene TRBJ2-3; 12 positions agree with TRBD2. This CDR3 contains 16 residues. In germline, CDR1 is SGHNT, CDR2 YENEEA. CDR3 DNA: TGTGTCCGCAGCTTTAGCGGGACTAGCGGGACAGATACGCAGTATTTT. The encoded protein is CVRSFSGTSGTDTQYF.

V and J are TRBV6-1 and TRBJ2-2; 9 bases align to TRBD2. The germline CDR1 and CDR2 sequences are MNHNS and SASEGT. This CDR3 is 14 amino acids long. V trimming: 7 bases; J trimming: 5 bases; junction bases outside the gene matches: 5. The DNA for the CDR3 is TGTGCCAGCAAAGAGAGCGGGAGGACCGGGGAGCTGTTTTTT. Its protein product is CASKESGRTGELFF.

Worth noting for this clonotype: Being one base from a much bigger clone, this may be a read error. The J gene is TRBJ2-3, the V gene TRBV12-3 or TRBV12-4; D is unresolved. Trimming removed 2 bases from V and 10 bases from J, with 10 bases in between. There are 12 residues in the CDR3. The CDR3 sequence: CASSLSRYSQYF. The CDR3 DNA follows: TGTGCCAGCAGTTTAAGCAGGTATTCGCAGTATTTT.

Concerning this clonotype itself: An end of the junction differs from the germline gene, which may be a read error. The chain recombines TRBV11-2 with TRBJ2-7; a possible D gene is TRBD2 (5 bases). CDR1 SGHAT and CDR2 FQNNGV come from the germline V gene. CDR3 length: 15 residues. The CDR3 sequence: CASNLMGGGRAEQYF. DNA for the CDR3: TGTGCCAGCAACTTAATGGGCGGCGGGCGGGCCGAGCAGTACTTC. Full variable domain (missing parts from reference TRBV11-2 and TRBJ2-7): EAGVAQSPRYKIIEKRQSVAFWCNPISGHATLYWYQQILGQGPKLLIQFQNNGVVDDSQLPKDRFSAERLKGVDSTLKIQPAKLEDSAVYLCASNLMGGGRAEQYFGPGTRLTVT.

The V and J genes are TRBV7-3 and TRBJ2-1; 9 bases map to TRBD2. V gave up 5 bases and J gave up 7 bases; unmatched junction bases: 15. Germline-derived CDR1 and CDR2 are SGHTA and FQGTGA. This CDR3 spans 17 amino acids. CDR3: CASSPSLLSGRANEQFF. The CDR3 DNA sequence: TGTGCCAGCAGCCCCTCCTTACTTAGCGGGAGAGCAAATGAGCAGTTCTTC.

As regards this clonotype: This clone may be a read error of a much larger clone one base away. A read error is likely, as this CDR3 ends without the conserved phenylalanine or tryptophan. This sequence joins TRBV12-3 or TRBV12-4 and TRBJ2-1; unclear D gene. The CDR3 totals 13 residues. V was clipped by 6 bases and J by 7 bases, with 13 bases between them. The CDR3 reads CASSPTEWNEQFL. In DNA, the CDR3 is TGTGCCAGCAGCCCAACAGAGTGGAATGAGCAGTTCTTA.

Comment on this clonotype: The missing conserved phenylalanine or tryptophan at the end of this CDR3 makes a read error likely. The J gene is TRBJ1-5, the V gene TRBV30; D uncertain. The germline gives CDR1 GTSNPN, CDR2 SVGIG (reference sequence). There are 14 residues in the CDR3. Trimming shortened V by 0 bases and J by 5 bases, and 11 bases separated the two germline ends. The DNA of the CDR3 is TGTGCCTGGAGTGTAAGTAGCTTCGATCAGCCCCAGCATGTT. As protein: CAWSVSSFDQPQHV.

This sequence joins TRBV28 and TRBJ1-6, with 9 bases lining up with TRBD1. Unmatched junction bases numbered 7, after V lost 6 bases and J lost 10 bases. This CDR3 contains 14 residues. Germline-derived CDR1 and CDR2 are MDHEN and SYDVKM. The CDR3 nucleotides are TGTGCCAGCAGCCCGGGACAGGGATTATCACCCCTCCACTTT. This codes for CASSPGQGLSPLHF.

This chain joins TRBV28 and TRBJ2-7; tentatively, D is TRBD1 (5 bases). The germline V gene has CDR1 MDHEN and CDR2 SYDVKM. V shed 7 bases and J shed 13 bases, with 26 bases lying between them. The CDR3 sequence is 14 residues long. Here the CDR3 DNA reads TGTGCCAGCATTCAATCAGGGCTCGTGTGCGAACAATACTTC. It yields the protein CASIQSGLVCEQYF. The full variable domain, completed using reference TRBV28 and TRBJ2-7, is DVKVTQSSRYLVKRTGEKVFLECVQDMDHENMFWYRQDPGLGLRLIYFSYDVKMKEKGDIPEGYSVSREKKERFSLILESASTNQTSMYLCASIQSGLVCEQYFGPGTRLTVT.

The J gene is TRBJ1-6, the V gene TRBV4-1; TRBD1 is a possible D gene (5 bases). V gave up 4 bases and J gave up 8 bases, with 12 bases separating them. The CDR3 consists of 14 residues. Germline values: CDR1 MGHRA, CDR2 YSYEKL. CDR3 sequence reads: CASSRQGLDSPLHF. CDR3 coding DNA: TGCGCCAGCAGCCGGCAGGGATTGGATTCACCCCTCCACTTT.

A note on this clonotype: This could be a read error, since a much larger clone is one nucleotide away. In DNA form, the CDR3 reads TGCACCAGCAGCCAGCTGACTAGCGGGAAAAACATTCAGTACTTC. Its protein is CTSSQLTSGKNIQYF. The chain employs TRBV4-1 and TRBJ2-4; 10 nucleotides agree with TRBD2. Germline CDR1 is MGHRA and CDR2 is YSYEKL. This CDR3 has 15 amino acids.

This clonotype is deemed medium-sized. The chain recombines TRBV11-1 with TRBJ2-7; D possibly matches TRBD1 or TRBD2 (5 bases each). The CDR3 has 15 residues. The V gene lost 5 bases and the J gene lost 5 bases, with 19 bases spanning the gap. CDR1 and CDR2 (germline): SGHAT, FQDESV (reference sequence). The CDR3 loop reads CASSPAVGVQNEQYF. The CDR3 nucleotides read TGTGCCAGCAGCCCTGCCGTGGGGGTGCAAAACGAGCAGTACTTC. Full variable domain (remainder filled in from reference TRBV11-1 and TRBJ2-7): EAEVAQSPRYKITEKSQAVAFWCDPISGHATLYWYRQILGQGPELLVQFQDESVVDDSQLPKDRFSAERLKGVDSTLKIQPAELGDSAMYLCASSPAVGVQNEQYFGPGTRLTVT.

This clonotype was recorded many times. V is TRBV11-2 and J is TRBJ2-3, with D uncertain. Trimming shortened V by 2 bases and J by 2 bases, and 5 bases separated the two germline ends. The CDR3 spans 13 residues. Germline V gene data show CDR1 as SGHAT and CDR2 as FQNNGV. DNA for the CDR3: TGTGCCAGCAGCTTATTTCCCACAGATACGCAGTATTTT. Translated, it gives CASSLFPTDTQYF.

In DNA form, the CDR3 reads TGTGCCAGTAGAGTGTCTACAGGAGCCTACGAGCAGTACTTC. This translates into CASRVSTGAYEQYF. V is TRBV19 and J is TRBJ2-7, with TRBD1 as a possible D gene (5 bases). The CDR3 is 14 amino acids. Trimming removed 6 bases at V and 2 bases at J, with 14 bases between. Germline CDR1 LNHDA, CDR2 SQIVND (reference sequence).

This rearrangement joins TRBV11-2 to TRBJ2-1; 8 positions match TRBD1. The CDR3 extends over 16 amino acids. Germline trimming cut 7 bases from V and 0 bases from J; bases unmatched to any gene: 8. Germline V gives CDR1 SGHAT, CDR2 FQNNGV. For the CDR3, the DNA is TGTGCCAGCATTGTGGAGGGACAGGACTCCTACAATGAGCAGTTCTTC. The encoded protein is CASIVEGQDSYNEQFF.

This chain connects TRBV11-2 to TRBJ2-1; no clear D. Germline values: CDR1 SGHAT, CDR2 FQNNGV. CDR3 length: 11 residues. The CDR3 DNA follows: TGTATCAGCAGCTTAGACAATGAGCAGTTCTTC. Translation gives CISSLDNEQFF.

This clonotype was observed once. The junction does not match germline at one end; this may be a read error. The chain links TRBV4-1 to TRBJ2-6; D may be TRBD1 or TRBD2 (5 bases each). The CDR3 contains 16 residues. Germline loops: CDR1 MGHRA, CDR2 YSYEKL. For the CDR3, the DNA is TGCGCCAGCAGCCAAGCTCAGAGGGCTGGGGCCAACATCCTGGCTTTC. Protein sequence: CASSQAQRAGANILAF.

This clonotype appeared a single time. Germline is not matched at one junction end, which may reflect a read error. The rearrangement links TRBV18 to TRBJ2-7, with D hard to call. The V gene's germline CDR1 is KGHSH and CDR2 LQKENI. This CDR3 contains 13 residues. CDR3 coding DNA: TGTGTCAGCTCACCCGGGCTCGACTACGAGCAGTACTTC. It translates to CVSSPGLDYEQYF.

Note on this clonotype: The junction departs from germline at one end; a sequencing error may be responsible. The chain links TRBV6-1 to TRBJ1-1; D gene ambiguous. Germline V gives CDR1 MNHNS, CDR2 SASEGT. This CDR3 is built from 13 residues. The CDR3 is CASSSRLHTEAFF. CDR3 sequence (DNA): TGTGCCAGCAGTTCGAGGTTGCACACAGAAGCTTTCTTT.

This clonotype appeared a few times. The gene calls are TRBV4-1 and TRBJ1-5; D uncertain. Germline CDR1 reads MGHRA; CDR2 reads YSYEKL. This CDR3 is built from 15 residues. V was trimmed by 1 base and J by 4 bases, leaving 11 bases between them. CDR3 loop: CASSQAKDGNQPQHF. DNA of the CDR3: TGCGCCAGCAGCCAAGCGAAGGATGGGAATCAGCCCCAGCATTTT.

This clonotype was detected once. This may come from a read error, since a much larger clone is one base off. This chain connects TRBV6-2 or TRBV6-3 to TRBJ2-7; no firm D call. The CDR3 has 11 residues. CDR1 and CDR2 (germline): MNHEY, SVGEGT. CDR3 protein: CVSSYKTSQYF. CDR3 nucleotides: TGTGTCAGCAGTTACAAGACCAGCCAGTACTTC.

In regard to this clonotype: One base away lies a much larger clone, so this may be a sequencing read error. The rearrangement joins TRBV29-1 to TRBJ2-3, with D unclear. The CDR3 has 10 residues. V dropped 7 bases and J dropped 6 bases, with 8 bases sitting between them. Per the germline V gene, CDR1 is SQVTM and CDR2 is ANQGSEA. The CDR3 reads CSEFLDTQYF. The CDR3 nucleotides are TGCAGCGAGTTCTTGGATACGCAGTATTTT.

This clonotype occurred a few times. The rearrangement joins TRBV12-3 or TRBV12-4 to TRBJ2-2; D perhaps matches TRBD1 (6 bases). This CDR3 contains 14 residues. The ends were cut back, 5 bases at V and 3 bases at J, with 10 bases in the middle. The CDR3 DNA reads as TGTGCCAGCAGTCCCGACAGGTACACCGGGGAGCTGTTTTTT. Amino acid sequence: CASSPDRYTGELFF.

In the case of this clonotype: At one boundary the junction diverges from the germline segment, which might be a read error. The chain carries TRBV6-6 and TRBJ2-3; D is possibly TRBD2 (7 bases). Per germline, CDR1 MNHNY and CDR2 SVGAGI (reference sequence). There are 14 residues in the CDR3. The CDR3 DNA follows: TGTGCCAGCAGTTACGGGAGGGACACAGACACGCAGTGTTTT. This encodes CASSYGRDTDTQCF.

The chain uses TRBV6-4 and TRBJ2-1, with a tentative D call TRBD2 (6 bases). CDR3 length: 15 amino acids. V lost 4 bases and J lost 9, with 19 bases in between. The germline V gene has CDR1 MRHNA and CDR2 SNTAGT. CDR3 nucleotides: TGTGCCAGCAGTGCCACGAGACTAGTCGGTTCTGAGCAGTTCTTC. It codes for CASSATRLVGSEQFF.